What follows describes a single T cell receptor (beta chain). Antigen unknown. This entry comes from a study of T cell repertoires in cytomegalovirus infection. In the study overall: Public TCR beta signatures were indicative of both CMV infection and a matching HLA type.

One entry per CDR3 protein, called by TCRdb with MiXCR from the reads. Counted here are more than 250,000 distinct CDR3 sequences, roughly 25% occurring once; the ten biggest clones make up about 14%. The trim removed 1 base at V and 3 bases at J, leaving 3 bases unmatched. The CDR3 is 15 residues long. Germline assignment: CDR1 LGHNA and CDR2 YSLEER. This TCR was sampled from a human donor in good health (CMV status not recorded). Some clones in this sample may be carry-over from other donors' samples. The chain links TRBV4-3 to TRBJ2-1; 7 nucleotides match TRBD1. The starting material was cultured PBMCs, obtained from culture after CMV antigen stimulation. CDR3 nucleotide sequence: TGCGCCAGCAGCCAAGGGAACAGGGGCTACAATGAGCAGTTCTTC. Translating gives CASSQGNRGYNEQFF.